This T cell receptor beta chain originates from a study of shared clonotypes between healthy human individuals. Study background: Donors consisted of two women and a few men between 18 and 49.

The CDR3 is made up of 14 amino acids. The germline gives CDR1 LNHNV, CDR2 YYDKDF (reference sequence). Deletions cut 0 bases from V and 3 bases from J, with 9 bases between. General study findings and limits: Represented genetic and exposure-history diversity was restricted by having few donors. It was only blood that was sampled, and tissue repertoires likely differ.

In regard to this clone: Its antigen is as yet unknown.

Healthy adults negative for HIV, lacking recent acute infections or vaccinations, served as donors. Measured with immunoSEQ multiplex PCR; TCRdb has only the in-frame clones, and not every one. This table holds some 490,000 clones, 81% found once. This clonotype was sampled from a woman aged 40 to 50 in good health. Some clones in this sample may be carry-over from other donors' samples. Sequencing was performed on PBMCs. The chain links TRBV15 to TRBJ2-7, with D possibly TRBD1 on 5 matching bases. The chain's CDR3 is CATSRDRANYEQYF. The CDR3 nucleotides read TGTGCCACCAGCAGAGACAGGGCCAACTACGAGCAGTACTTC.